These T cell receptor beta chains were read from a single sample in a study of blood T cell repertoires in COVID-19. Generated by immunoSEQ multiplex PCR, the TCRdb table keeps only in-frame clones and is missing some. The sample consists of under 200,000 clones, around 84% of them appearing once. Material: PBMCs or T cells enriched from blood (not recorded which). The receptors were gathered from a woman aged 30 to 39 who had been exposed to COVID-19. Each CDR3 is given with its conserved first and last residue. D genes are given only for firm matches. A row's size may be missing; if present it is once, few, many or a size class.

size	V	D	J	DNA	CDR3
.	TRBV12-3/TRBV12-4	.	TRBJ2-3	TGTGCCAGCAGTTTGAACAGAGGGTATACGCAGTATTTT	CASSLNRGYTQYF
.	TRBV11-2	.	TRBJ1-1	TGTGCCAGCAGCTTACAAGCGACCACTGAAGCTTTCTTT	CASSLQATTEAFF
.	TRBV9	.	TRBJ1-2	TGTGCCAGCAGCCAAGGGGAGGACTATGGCTACACCTTC	CASSQGEDYGYTF
few	TRBV5-6	TRBD1	TRBJ1-2	TGTGCCAGCAGCCGGACAGGGTTTGACTATGGCTACACCTTC	CASSRTGFDYGYTF
once	TRBV18	TRBD1	TRBJ2-5	TGTGCCAGCTCACCTACGGACAGGCAAGAGACCCAGTACTTC	CASSPTDRQETQYF
few	TRBV6-5	.	TRBJ1-5	TGTGCCAGTCTTCGGGACAAGGGGGACAATCAGCCCCAGCATTTT	CASLRDKGDNQPQHF
.	TRBV27	.	TRBJ2-4	TGTGCCAGCAGTGGGGGCCCGCAGGACCTAGCCAAAAACATTCAGTACTTC	CASSGGPQDLAKNIQYF
.	TRBV3-1/TRBV3-2	TRBD1	TRBJ2-5	TGTGCCAGCAGCCGCGGACAGGGGGCCGCGAAGACCCAGTACTTC	CASSRGQGAAKTQYF
.	TRBV30	TRBD1	TRBJ1-1	TGTGCCTGGAGTGTAAGCCCGGGACAGGGCTGGAACACTGAAGCTTTCTTT	CAWSVSPGQGWNTEAFF
.	TRBV6-2/TRBV6-3	.	TRBJ2-1	TGTGCCAGCAGTCTCGATTCGGACTTCCCCGCGTCGCATGAGCAGTTCTTC	CASSLDSDFPASHEQFF
.	TRBV27	.	TRBJ1-2	TGTGCCAGCAGTGAGCACTCCGCGACTTTGGATGGCTACACCTTC	CASSEHSATLDGYTF
once	TRBV4-1	.	TRBJ1-1	TGCGCCAGCAGCCTTCAAGGGAGGGCGGAAGCTTTCTTT	CASSLQGRAEAFF
.	TRBV3-1/TRBV3-2	TRBD2	TRBJ2-3	TGTGCCAGCAGCCAAGACCGGCCTAGCGGGGGATGGAACACGCAGTATTTT	CASSQDRPSGGWNTQYF
once	TRBV2	TRBD1	TRBJ1-1	TGTGCCAGCAGCGACGGACAGGGTTGGACTGAAGCTTTCTTT	CASSDGQGWTEAFF
.	TRBV13	TRBD2	TRBJ2-1	TGTGCCAGCAGCTCGACTAGCGGCTCCTACAATGAGCAGTTCTTC	CASSSTSGSYNEQFF
.	TRBV11-2	.	TRBJ2-7	TGTGCCAGCAGCTTATCAGGGGTGGTGGCCTACGAGCAGTACTTC	CASSLSGVVAYEQYF
.	TRBV6-5	.	TRBJ1-4	TGTGCCAGCAGTTCTGATTGGGGGGGATGGGAAAAACTGTTTTTT	CASSSDWGGWEKLFF
few	TRBV18	.	TRBJ1-1	TGTGCCAGCTCACCACCGACATACGGGAACACTGAAGCTTTCTTT	CASSPPTYGNTEAFF
.	TRBV7-8	TRBD2	TRBJ2-1	TGTGCCAGCAGCCCCCAGACTAGCGGAGGACGGAATGAGCAGTTCTTC	CASSPQTSGGRNEQFF
.	TRBV19	.	TRBJ1-6	TGTGCCAGTAGATTCGACAGCATTAATTCACCCCTCCACTTT	CASRFDSINSPLHF
.	TRBV24-1	TRBD2	TRBJ2-1	TGTGCCACCAGTGATTTGGGGACTAGCGGGGAGGTCGGTGAGCAGTTCTTC	CATSDLGTSGEVGEQFF
few	TRBV30	TRBD1	TRBJ1-2	TGTGCCTGGGGACAGGGGGCGGCCGGTGGCTACACCTTC	CAWGQGAAGGYTF
once	TRBV7-7	.	TRBJ1-5	TGTGCCAGCAGCTGTGCCGAGAAGTATAGCAATCAGCCCCAGCATTTT	CASSCAEKYSNQPQHF
.	TRBV24-1	TRBD1	TRBJ2-5	TGTGCCACCAGTGATTCGGTGGGGCAGGGGGCAAAGGACCAAGAGACCCAGTACTTC	CATSDSVGQGAKDQETQYF
.	TRBV10-1	TRBD2	TRBJ2-5	TGCGCCAGCAGTGAGGGACTAGCGGGAGGCGAGACCCAGTACTTC	CASSEGLAGGETQYF
once	TRBV10-2	.	TRBJ1-1	TGCGCCAGCAGTGCAGGGGCAGAAGCTTTCTTT	CASSAGAEAFF
once	TRBV23-1	.	TRBJ1-5	TGCGCCAGCAGTCAATTTGGGCCCCCCGAAGGCAATCAGCCCCAGCATTTT	CASSQFGPPEGNQPQHF
.	TRBV11-2	.	TRBJ2-6	TGTGCCAGCAGCTTAATCGGTCCTGGGGCCAACGTCCTGACTTTC	CASSLIGPGANVLTF
.	TRBV7-5	.	TRBJ2-2	TGTGCCAGAAGCTTAGTGGTTTACGGACAGGGGCTGCCCGGGGAGCTGTTTTTT	CARSLVVYGQGLPGELFF
.	TRBV4-1	.	TRBJ1-1	TGCGCCAGCAGCCAAGATCTAGGGAACACTGAAGCTTTCTTT	CASSQDLGNTEAFF
.	TRBV29-1	.	TRBJ2-1	TGCAGCTTAGGGACTTCCTACAATGAGCAGTTCTTC	CSLGTSYNEQFF
.	TRBV10-1	TRBD1	TRBJ1-1	TGCGCCAGCAGTGCCGGACAGGGAGAAGCTTTCTTT	CASSAGQGEAFF
.	TRBV2	TRBD1	TRBJ1-1	TGTGCCAGCACTGCAGACAGGGGTCTTTCTGAAGCTTTCTTT	CASTADRGLSEAFF
.	TRBV5-8	.	TRBJ1-5	TGTGCCAGCAGCTGGAGGCTTGACGGGAGCAATCAGCCCCAGCATTTT	CASSWRLDGSNQPQHF
.	TRBV5-1	.	TRBJ1-1	TGCGCCAGCAGCTTGGGGGCAGGAGGCACTGAAGCTTTCTTT	CASSLGAGGTEAFF
.	TRBV6-1	.	TRBJ1-2	TGTGCCAGCAGTGAAGGCGGGTCTCACTATTCTGGCTACACCTTC	CASSEGGSHYSGYTF
.	TRBV7-8	.	TRBJ1-1	TGTGCCAGCAGCTTATATGAGGGGAACACTGAAGCTTTCTTT	CASSLYEGNTEAFF
.	TRBV4-2	TRBD2	TRBJ2-1	TGTGCCAGCAGCCAAGAAGAAAGCGGGGGATATGAGCAGTTCTTC	CASSQEESGGYEQFF
.	TRBV2	TRBD1	TRBJ1-4	TGTGCCAGCAGCCGGGACAGGGGTTTAAAGAAACTGTTTTTT	CASSRDRGLKKLFF
.	TRBV11-1	.	TRBJ2-7	TGTGCCAGCAGCTTACAGGGATACGAGCAGTACTTC	CASSLQGYEQYF
.	TRBV6-6	TRBD1	TRBJ1-6	TGTGCCAGCAGTCGTAACCCACAGGGGGCGGCCCTTTCTGTGAATTCACCCCTCCACTTT	CASSRNPQGAALSVNSPLHF
.	TRBV20-1	TRBD2	TRBJ2-7	TGCAGTGCTAGTGACCGACTAGCGGGGCTCTCCTACGAGCAGTACTTC	CSASDRLAGLSYEQYF
.	TRBV20-1	TRBD2	TRBJ2-7	TGCAGTGCTAGTTTAGCGGGGGGCCTCTCCTACGAGCAGTACTTC	CSASLAGGLSYEQYF
.	TRBV18	.	TRBJ1-1	TGTGCCAGCTCACCACCGCGGGGGAACACTGAAGCTTTCTTT	CASSPPRGNTEAFF
once	TRBV29-1	.	TRBJ1-2	TGCAGCGTTGAAGATCTTCACCTCGTAGCCTCTAACTATGGCTACACCTTC	CSVEDLHLVASNYGYTF
.	TRBV6-2/TRBV6-3	TRBD1	TRBJ1-5	TGTGCCAGCAGTTCCCGGACAGGGCTAAATCAGCCCCAGCATTTT	CASSSRTGLNQPQHF
.	TRBV5-6	TRBD1	TRBJ2-5	TGTGCCAGCAGCCGAGGGTTGACAGGGGGCCACGTAGAGACCCAGTACTTC	CASSRGLTGGHVETQYF
.	TRBV7-9	TRBD1	TRBJ1-2	TGTGCCAGCAGCTTATCGGGACAGGGCACCGTTAACTATGGCTACACCTTC	CASSLSGQGTVNYGYTF
.	TRBV19	.	TRBJ1-1	TGTGCCAGTAGTAAAGCCCGTGTGGTCACTGAAGCTTTCTTT	CASSKARVVTEAFF